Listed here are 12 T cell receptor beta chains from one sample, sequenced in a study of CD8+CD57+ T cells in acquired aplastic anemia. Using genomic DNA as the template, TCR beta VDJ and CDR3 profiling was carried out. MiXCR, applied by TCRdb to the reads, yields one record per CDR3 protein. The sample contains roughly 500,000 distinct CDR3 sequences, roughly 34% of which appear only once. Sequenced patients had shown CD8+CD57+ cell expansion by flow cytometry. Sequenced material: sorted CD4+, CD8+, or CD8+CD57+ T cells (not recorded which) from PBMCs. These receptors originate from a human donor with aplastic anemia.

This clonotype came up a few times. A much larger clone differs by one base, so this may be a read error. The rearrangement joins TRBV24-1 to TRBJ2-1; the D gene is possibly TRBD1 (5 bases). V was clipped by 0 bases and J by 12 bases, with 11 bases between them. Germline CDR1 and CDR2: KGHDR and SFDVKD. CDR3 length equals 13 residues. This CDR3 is CATSDLCQGGQFF. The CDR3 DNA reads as TGTGCCACCAGTGATTTGTGCCAGGGTGGGCAGTTCTTC.

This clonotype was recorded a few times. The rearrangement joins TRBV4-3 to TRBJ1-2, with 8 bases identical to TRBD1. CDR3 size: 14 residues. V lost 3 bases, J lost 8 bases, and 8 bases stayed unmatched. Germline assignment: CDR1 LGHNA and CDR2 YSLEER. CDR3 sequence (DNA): TGCGCCAGCAGCCATGACAGGGGTTTGTTCGGCTACACCTTC. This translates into CASSHDRGLFGYTF.

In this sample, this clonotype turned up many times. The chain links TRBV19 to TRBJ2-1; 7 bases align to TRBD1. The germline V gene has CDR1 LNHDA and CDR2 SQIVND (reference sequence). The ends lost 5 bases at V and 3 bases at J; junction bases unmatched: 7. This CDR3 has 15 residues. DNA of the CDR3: TGTGCCAGTAGTCCTCCCGGGACAGTCTACAATGAGCAGTTCTTC. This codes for CASSPPGTVYNEQFF.

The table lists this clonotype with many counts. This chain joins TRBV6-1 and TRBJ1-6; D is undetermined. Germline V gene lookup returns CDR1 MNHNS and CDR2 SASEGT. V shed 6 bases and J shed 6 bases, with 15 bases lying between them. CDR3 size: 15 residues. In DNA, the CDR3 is TGTGCCAGCAGCCCCGACATGGGGTTTAATTCACCCCTCCACTTT. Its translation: CASSPDMGFNSPLHF.

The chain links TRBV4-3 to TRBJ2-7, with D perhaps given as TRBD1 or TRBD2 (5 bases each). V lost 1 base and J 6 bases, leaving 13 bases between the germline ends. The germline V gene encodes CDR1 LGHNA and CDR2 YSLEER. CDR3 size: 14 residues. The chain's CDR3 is CASSQGGPGSEQYF. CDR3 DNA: TGCGCCAGCAGCCAAGGGGGCCCAGGGAGCGAGCAGTACTTC.

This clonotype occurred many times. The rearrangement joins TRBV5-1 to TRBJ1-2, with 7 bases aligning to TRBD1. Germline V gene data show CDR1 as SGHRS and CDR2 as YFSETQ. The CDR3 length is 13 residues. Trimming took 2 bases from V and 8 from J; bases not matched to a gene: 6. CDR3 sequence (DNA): TGCGCCAGCAGCTTTGACAGGGCGGGCGGCTACACCTTC. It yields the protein CASSFDRAGGYTF.

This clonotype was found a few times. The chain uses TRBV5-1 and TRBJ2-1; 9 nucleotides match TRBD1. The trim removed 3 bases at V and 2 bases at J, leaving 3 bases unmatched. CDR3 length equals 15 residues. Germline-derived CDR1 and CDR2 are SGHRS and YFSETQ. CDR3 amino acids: CASSSGQGPYNEQFF. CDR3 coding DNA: TGCGCCAGCAGCTCGGGACAGGGACCCTACAATGAGCAGTTCTTC.

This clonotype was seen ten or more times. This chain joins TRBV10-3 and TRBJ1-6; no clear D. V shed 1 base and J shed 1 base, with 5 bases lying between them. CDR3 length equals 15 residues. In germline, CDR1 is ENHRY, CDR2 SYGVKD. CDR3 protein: CAISEFISYNSPLHF. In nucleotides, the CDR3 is TGTGCCATCAGTGAGTTTATTTCCTATAATTCACCCCTCCACTTT.

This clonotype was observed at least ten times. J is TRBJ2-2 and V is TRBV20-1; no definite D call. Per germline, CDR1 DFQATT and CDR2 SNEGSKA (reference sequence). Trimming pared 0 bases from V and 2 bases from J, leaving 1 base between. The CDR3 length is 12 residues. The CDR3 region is CSARDNTGELFF. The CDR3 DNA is TGCAGTGCTAGAGACAACACCGGGGAGCTGTTTTTT.

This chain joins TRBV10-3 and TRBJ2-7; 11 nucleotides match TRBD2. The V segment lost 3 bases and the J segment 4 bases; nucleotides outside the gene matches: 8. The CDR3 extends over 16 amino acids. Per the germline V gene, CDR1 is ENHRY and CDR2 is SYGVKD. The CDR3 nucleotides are TGTGCCATCAGTGACACTAGCGGGAGCCCAGATTACGAGCAGTACTTC. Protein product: CAISDTSGSPDYEQYF.

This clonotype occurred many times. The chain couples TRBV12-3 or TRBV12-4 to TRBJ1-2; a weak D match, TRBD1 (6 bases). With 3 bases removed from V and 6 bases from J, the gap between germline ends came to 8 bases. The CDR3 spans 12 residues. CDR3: CASSLGQHGYTF. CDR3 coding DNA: TGTGCCAGCAGTTTGGGACAACATGGCTACACCTTC.

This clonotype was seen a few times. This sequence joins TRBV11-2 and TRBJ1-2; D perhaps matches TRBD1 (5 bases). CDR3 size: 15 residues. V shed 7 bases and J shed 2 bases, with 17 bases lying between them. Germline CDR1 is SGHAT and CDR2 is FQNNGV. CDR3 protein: CASTLGHHSNYGYTF. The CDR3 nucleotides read TGTGCCAGCACCTTGGGGCACCATTCAAACTATGGCTACACCTTC.